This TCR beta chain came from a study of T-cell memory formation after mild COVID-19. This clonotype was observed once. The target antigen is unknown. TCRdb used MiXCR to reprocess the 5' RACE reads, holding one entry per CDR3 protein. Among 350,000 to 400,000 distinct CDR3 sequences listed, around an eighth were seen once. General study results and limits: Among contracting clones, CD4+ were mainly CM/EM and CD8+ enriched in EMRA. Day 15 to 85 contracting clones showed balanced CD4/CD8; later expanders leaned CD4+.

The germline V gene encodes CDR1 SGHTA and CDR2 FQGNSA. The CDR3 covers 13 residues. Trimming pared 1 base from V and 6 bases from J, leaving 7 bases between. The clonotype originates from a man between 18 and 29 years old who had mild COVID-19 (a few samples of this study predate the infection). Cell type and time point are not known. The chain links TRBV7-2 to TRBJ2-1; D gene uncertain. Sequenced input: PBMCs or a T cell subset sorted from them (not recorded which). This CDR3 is CASSLVAVNEQFF. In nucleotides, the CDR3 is TGTGCCAGCAGCTTAGTAGCCGTCAATGAGCAGTTCTTC.